These T cell receptor beta chains were read from a single sample in a study of blood T cell repertoires in COVID-19. Method: immunoSEQ multiplex PCR; TCRdb's copy keeps in-frame clones and lacks some. The table has about 70,000 clones, 70% to 85% seen once. Sequencing used peripheral blood. These receptors originate from a woman aged 70 to 79 with acute or convalescent COVID-19. The CDR3 runs from the conserved cysteine through the conserved F or W. D genes are given only for firm matches. The size field is filled for only some rows; it gives once, few, many or a size class.

clone size: few; J gene: TRBJ1-6; D gene: NA; V gene: TRBV2; CDR3 DNA: TGTGCCAGCAGTTTGGGGGGAGGCAATAATTCACCCCTCCACTTT; CDR3 protein: CASSLGGGNNSPLHF
clone size: once; J gene: TRBJ2-6; D gene: TRBD1; V gene: TRBV15; CDR3 DNA: TGTGCCACCAGTCCACCGGGACAGGGGATTTCTGGGGCCAACGTCCTGACTTTC; CDR3 protein: CATSPPGQGISGANVLTF
clone size: NA; J gene: TRBJ1-1; D gene: TRBD1; V gene: TRBV20-1; CDR3 DNA: TGCAGTGCTGGCGGGACAGGGGGCGCTTTCTTT; CDR3 protein: CSAGGTGGAFF
clone size: few; J gene: TRBJ2-4; D gene: NA; V gene: TRBV27; CDR3 DNA: TGTGCCAGCAGTTTGAGCCCCGGTCGGGAATTAGCCAAAAACATTCAGTACTTC; CDR3 protein: CASSLSPGRELAKNIQYF
clone size: NA; J gene: TRBJ1-1; D gene: NA; V gene: TRBV24-1; CDR3 DNA: TGTGCCACCAGGGGATTTACGGGACAGAACACTGAAGCTTTCTTT; CDR3 protein: CATRGFTGQNTEAFF
clone size: NA; J gene: TRBJ1-2; D gene: TRBD1; V gene: TRBV30; CDR3 DNA: TGTGCCTGGAGTGTAGGGCAGGGGGTCTATGGCTACACCTTC; CDR3 protein: CAWSVGQGVYGYTF
clone size: few; J gene: TRBJ1-6; D gene: NA; V gene: TRBV7-2; CDR3 DNA: TGTGCCAGCAGCTCCTGGACAGCAAATTCACCCCTCCACTTT; CDR3 protein: CASSSWTANSPLHF
clone size: NA; J gene: TRBJ2-7; D gene: NA; V gene: TRBV13; CDR3 DNA: TGTGCCAGCAGCCAAACAGGGATCTCCTACGAGCAGTACTTC; CDR3 protein: CASSQTGISYEQYF
clone size: NA; J gene: TRBJ1-6; D gene: TRBD1; V gene: TRBV5-1; CDR3 DNA: TGCGCCAGCAGCTTGGGACAGGGGGCGGTGTCACCCCTCCACTTT; CDR3 protein: CASSLGQGAVSPLHF
clone size: once; J gene: TRBJ2-7; D gene: NA; V gene: TRBV29-1; CDR3 DNA: TGCAGCGCGGATTCCCCAGCGGTAAACCCCTACGAGCAGTACTTC; CDR3 protein: CSADSPAVNPYEQYF
clone size: few; J gene: TRBJ1-2; D gene: NA; V gene: TRBV6-2/TRBV6-3; CDR3 DNA: TGTGCCAGCAGCCCCTCGGGAGTTTATGGCTACACCTTC; CDR3 protein: CASSPSGVYGYTF
clone size: NA; J gene: TRBJ2-2; D gene: NA; V gene: TRBV28; CDR3 DNA: TGTGCCAGCAGTCCCTCTGGGAGACAGGCTTACACCGGGGAGCTGTTTTTT; CDR3 protein: CASSPSGRQAYTGELFF
clone size: NA; J gene: TRBJ1-2; D gene: TRBD1; V gene: TRBV7-2; CDR3 DNA: TGTGCCAGCAGGACCGGGACAGGGGCTTTTGGCTACACCTTC; CDR3 protein: CASRTGTGAFGYTF
clone size: NA; J gene: TRBJ2-3; D gene: NA; V gene: TRBV5-1; CDR3 DNA: TGCGCCAGCAGCTTGGCCGTGCAGGGTCACACAGATACGCAGTATTTT; CDR3 protein: CASSLAVQGHTDTQYF
clone size: many; J gene: TRBJ2-7; D gene: TRBD1; V gene: TRBV5-1; CDR3 DNA: TGCGCCAGCAGCTCTGGGGACAGGGGCTACGAGCAGTACTTC; CDR3 protein: CASSSGDRGYEQYF
clone size: NA; J gene: TRBJ2-3; D gene: TRBD1; V gene: TRBV27; CDR3 DNA: TGTGCCAGCAGTTTAGATGACAGGGGTACGGATACGCAGTATTTT; CDR3 protein: CASSLDDRGTDTQYF
clone size: many; J gene: TRBJ1-1; D gene: NA; V gene: TRBV5-1; CDR3 DNA: TGCGCCAGCAGCTCCAGGGTTGACACTGAAGCTTTCTTT; CDR3 protein: CASSSRVDTEAFF
clone size: NA; J gene: TRBJ2-4; D gene: TRBD2; V gene: TRBV19; CDR3 DNA: TGTGCCAGTGGGGGGACTACCCGAGACATTCAGTACTTC; CDR3 protein: CASGGTTRDIQYF
clone size: NA; J gene: TRBJ2-5; D gene: NA; V gene: TRBV6-1; CDR3 DNA: TGTGCCAGCAGTGACGGAGGATTACAAGAGACCCAGTACTTC; CDR3 protein: CASSDGGLQETQYF
clone size: NA; J gene: TRBJ2-1; D gene: NA; V gene: TRBV7-9; CDR3 DNA: TGTGCCAGCAGCTTAGGGCGGAACGCCTACAATGAGCAGTTCTTC; CDR3 protein: CASSLGRNAYNEQFF
clone size: once; J gene: TRBJ2-3; D gene: NA; V gene: TRBV15; CDR3 DNA: TGTGCCACCAGCAGGGACAGTCAAGATACGCAGTATTTT; CDR3 protein: CATSRDSQDTQYF
clone size: few; J gene: TRBJ2-1; D gene: NA; V gene: TRBV19; CDR3 DNA: TGTGCCAGTAGTCCCCTAGCCTCCTACAATGAGCAGTTCTTC; CDR3 protein: CASSPLASYNEQFF
clone size: NA; J gene: TRBJ2-7; D gene: NA; V gene: TRBV20-1; CDR3 DNA: TGCAGTGCTAGTGTGGGAGGCTACGAGCAGTACTTC; CDR3 protein: CSASVGGYEQYF
clone size: NA; J gene: TRBJ2-3; D gene: NA; V gene: TRBV2; CDR3 DNA: TGTGCCAGCAAGGAGGACGGCCCCACAGATACGCAGTATTTT; CDR3 protein: CASKEDGPTDTQYF
clone size: few; J gene: TRBJ1-5; D gene: NA; V gene: TRBV28; CDR3 DNA: TGTGCCAGCAGCCCAGTATACAATCAGCCCCAGCATTTT; CDR3 protein: CASSPVYNQPQHF
clone size: NA; J gene: TRBJ1-2; D gene: TRBD1; V gene: TRBV28; CDR3 DNA: TGTGCCAGCAGCCCCGGACAGGGTTTACATGGCTACACCTTC; CDR3 protein: CASSPGQGLHGYTF
clone size: NA; J gene: TRBJ1-1; D gene: TRBD1; V gene: TRBV28; CDR3 DNA: TGTGCCAGCAACCAAGACAGGGACACTGAAGCCTTCTTT; CDR3 protein: CASNQDRDTEAFF
clone size: few; J gene: TRBJ2-2; D gene: TRBD2; V gene: TRBV11-2; CDR3 DNA: TGTGCCAGCAGAAAGCGGGGCAGGGCAGGCACCGGGGAGCTGTTTTTT; CDR3 protein: CASRKRGRAGTGELFF
clone size: NA; J gene: TRBJ1-2; D gene: NA; V gene: TRBV5-5; CDR3 DNA: TGTGCCAGCAGGCAAACCGGGACAACTAACTATGGCTACACCTTC; CDR3 protein: CASRQTGTTNYGYTF
clone size: NA; J gene: TRBJ1-2; D gene: NA; V gene: TRBV12-3/TRBV12-4; CDR3 DNA: TGTGCCAGCAGTTCCATCGGCTATGGCTACACCTTC; CDR3 protein: CASSSIGYGYTF
clone size: few; J gene: TRBJ1-3; D gene: TRBD1; V gene: TRBV19; CDR3 DNA: TGTGCCAGTAGTGTAGGACAGGCGTCGATTGGAAACACCATATATTTT; CDR3 protein: CASSVGQASIGNTIYF
clone size: few; J gene: TRBJ1-5; D gene: NA; V gene: TRBV28; CDR3 DNA: TGTGCCAGCACCCTACAGGGAAGTCGCAATCAGCCCCAGCATTTT; CDR3 protein: CASTLQGSRNQPQHF
clone size: NA; J gene: TRBJ2-7; D gene: TRBD1; V gene: TRBV7-9; CDR3 DNA: TGTGCCAGCAGCCCGACAGGGAGCTCCTACGAGCAGTACTTC; CDR3 protein: CASSPTGSSYEQYF
clone size: few; J gene: TRBJ1-6; D gene: NA; V gene: TRBV28; CDR3 DNA: TGTGCCAGCAGTTCCACCGGGACACTGTCACCCCTCCACTTT; CDR3 protein: CASSSTGTLSPLHF
clone size: NA; J gene: TRBJ2-2; D gene: NA; V gene: TRBV5-1; CDR3 DNA: TGCGCCAGCAGCCTGGACATTAACACCGGGGAGCTGTTTTTT; CDR3 protein: CASSLDINTGELFF